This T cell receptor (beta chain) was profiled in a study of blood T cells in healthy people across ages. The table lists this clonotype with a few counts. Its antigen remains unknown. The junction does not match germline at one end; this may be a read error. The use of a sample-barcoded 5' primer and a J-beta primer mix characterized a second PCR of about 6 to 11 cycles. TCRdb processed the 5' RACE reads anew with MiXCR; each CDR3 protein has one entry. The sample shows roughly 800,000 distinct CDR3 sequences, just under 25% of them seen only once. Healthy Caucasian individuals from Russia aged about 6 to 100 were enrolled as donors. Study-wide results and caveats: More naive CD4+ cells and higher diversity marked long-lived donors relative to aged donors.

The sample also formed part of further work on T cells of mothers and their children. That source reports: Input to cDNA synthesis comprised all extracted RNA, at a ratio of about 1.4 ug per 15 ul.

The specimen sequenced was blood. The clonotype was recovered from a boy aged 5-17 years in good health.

CDR3 sequence: CASSLAGGRAKNIQYF. The DNA of the CDR3 is TGTGCCAGCAGCCTAGCGGGAGGCAGGGCCAAAAACATCCAGTACTTC. The chain uses TRBV2 and TRBJ2-4, with 11 bases matching TRBD2. The CDR3 is 16 amino acids. Germline CDR1 and CDR2: SNHLY and FYNNEI.